One sample yielded the 16 T cell receptor beta chains listed below, sequenced in a study of T cell responses to AZD1222 COVID-19 vaccine. Sequenced by immunoSEQ multiplex PCR; TCRdb stores in-frame clones only, minus some. The data contain 100,000 to 150,000 clones, approximately 90% of them singletons. This sample comprised peripheral blood, obtained 28 days after the second AZD1222 dose. Source of these receptors: an adult who received the AZD1222 COVID-19 vaccine.

This clone was counted between two and nine times. The V call is TRBV28, the J call TRBJ1-6, with D possibly being TRBD1 (5 bases). CDR1 is MDHEN and CDR2 is SYDVKM in the germline V gene. The CDR3 totals 14 residues. V lost 4 bases and J 9 bases, leaving 13 bases between the germline ends. The CDR3 bases are TGTGCCAGCAGTTCGGGTCAGGGCACTTCACCCCTCCACTTT. Its protein product is CASSSGQGTSPLHF.

The V and J genes are TRBV3-1 (or the pseudogene TRBV3-2) and TRBJ1-2; unclear D gene. V lost 2 bases and J 1 base, leaving 14 bases between the germline ends. Per the germline V gene, CDR1 is LGHDT and CDR2 is YNNKEL (reference sequence). This CDR3 region has 16 residues. CDR3 residues: CASSQRSQTVNYGYTF. CDR3 DNA sequence: TGTGCCAGCAGCCAACGCTCCCAAACGGTTAACTATGGCTACACCTTC.

The chain combines TRBV9 with TRBJ2-1, with D possibly matching TRBD1 (5 bases). The CDR3 length is 15 residues. The V end was cut by 0 bases, the J end by 5 bases, with 12 bases between. Per the germline V gene, CDR1 is SGDLS and CDR2 is YYNGEE. The DNA for the CDR3 is TGTGCCAGCAGCGTAGCAAATACAGGCCACAATGAGCAGTTCTTC. Its translation is CASSVANTGHNEQFF.

The genes are TRBV19 and TRBJ1-5, with TRBD1 as a possible D gene (6 bases). Germline CDR1 LNHDA, CDR2 SQIVND (reference sequence). Trimming took 6 bases from V and 6 from J, leaving 18 bases between them. The CDR3 sequence is 15 residues long. The CDR3 DNA sequence: TGTGCCAGTAGATATAGGGGGGGTTTTAGTCAGCCCCAGCATTTT. Its protein is CASRYRGGFSQPQHF.

This clone was observed a single time. The CDR3 DNA follows: TGTGCCAGCAGCAAGACAGGGGGCCGGAGCAATCAGCCCCAGCATTTT. Protein sequence: CASSKTGGRSNQPQHF. The rearrangement uses TRBV7-2 and TRBJ1-5; the match to TRBD1 covers 10 bases. Trimming removed 5 bases from V and 1 base from J; junction bases left unmatched: 5. The CDR3 is made up of 16 amino acids. Germline loops: CDR1 SGHTA, CDR2 FQGNSA.

CDR3 region: CSARDDYEQYF. The CDR3 coding sequence is TGCAGTGCTAGAGACGACTACGAGCAGTACTTC. The rearrangement joins TRBV20-1 to TRBJ2-7; D is unresolved. Germline CDR1 is DFQATT and CDR2 is SNEGSKA (reference sequence). The CDR3 length is 11 residues. The germline V and J ends were trimmed by 0 bases and 3 bases, with 3 bases remaining between them.

The V call is TRBV5-1, the J call TRBJ2-7; D is possibly TRBD1 (6 bases). Germline values: CDR1 SGHRS, CDR2 YFSETQ. Trimming pared 3 bases from V and 0 bases from J, leaving 10 bases between. This CDR3 is 14 amino acids long. This chain's CDR3 is CASSSRDNSYEQYF. CDR3 bases: TGCGCCAGCAGCTCCCGGGACAACTCCTACGAGCAGTACTTC.

J is TRBJ1-4 and V is TRBV30; possibly TRBD1 for D (6 bases). V lost 2 bases and J 0 bases, leaving 7 bases between the germline ends. Germline V lookup: CDR1 GTSNPN, CDR2 SVGIG (reference sequence). The CDR3 has 14 residues. This chain's CDR3 is CAWSRTATNEKLFF. DNA of the CDR3: TGTGCCTGGAGTCGGACAGCAACTAATGAAAAACTGTTTTTT.

The gene calls are TRBV18 and TRBJ1-2, with no clear D. There are 13 residues in the CDR3. The ends were cut back, 3 bases at V and 3 bases at J, with 8 bases in the middle. Germline V lookup: CDR1 KGHSH, CDR2 LQKENI. The CDR3 sequence is CASSPPPHYGYTF. The CDR3 DNA is TGTGCCAGCTCACCTCCCCCCCACTATGGCTACACCTTC.

The V gene is TRBV5-4, the J gene TRBJ1-2, with no clear D. The ends were cut back, 2 bases at V and 7 bases at J, with 12 bases in the middle. From germline, CDR1 is SGHNT and CDR2 YYREEE (reference sequence). This CDR3 spans 13 amino acids. The CDR3 loop is CASSLVWSGGYTF. CDR3 nucleotide sequence: TGTGCCAGCAGCTTAGTATGGTCGGGTGGCTACACCTTC. The full variable domain, rest sourced from reference TRBV5-4 and TRBJ1-2, is ETGVTQSPTHLIKTRGQQVTLRCSSQSGHNTVSWYQQALGQGPQFIFQYYREEENGRGNFPPRFSGLQFPNYSSELNVNALELDDSALYLCASSLVWSGGYTFGSGTRLTVV.

The chain links TRBV25-1 to TRBJ1-1; TRBD1 might be the D (5 bases). With 3 bases removed from V and 5 bases from J, the gap between germline ends came to 16 bases. The CDR3 is made up of 15 amino acids. The germline V gene encodes CDR1 MGHDK and CDR2 SYGVNS. The CDR3 coding sequence is TGTGCCAGCAGTGATTGGGAACCGGCAGGGACTGAAGCTTTCTTT. This gives the protein CASSDWEPAGTEAFF.

This rearrangement joins TRBV9 to TRBJ1-6; 7 nucleotides align to TRBD1. CDR1 and CDR2 (germline): SGDLS, YYNGEE. CDR3 length: 13 residues. The V segment lost 3 bases and the J segment 9 bases; nucleotides outside the gene matches: 3. CDR3 in DNA: TGTGCCAGCAGCGACCAGGGGGTTTCACCCCTCCACTTT. Its protein is CASSDQGVSPLHF.

The chain carries TRBV28 and TRBJ1-2; no definite D call. Trimming cost V 6 bases and J 9 bases, with 17 bases left between them. Germline lookup yields CDR1 MDHEN and CDR2 SYDVKM. The CDR3 is 13 amino acids. CDR3 sequence: CASSPGGLMSYTF. In DNA form, the CDR3 reads TGTGCCAGCAGCCCCGGTGGGCTGATGAGCTACACCTTC.

Points on this clone: The same CDR3 is also encoded by other DNA sequences in this sample. CDR3 sequence reads: CASSLGSSGNTIYF. CDR3 DNA: TGCGCCAGCAGCTTGGGGTCTTCTGGAAACACCATATATTTT. The chain has TRBV5-1 and TRBJ1-3; no clear D gene. From germline, CDR1 is SGHRS and CDR2 YFSETQ. Trimming left V 0 bases short and J 1 base short, with 5 bases between. The CDR3 extends over 14 amino acids.

The rearrangement joins TRBV27 to TRBJ1-1; a possible D gene is TRBD1 (5 bases). The CDR3 sequence is 13 residues long. Germline CDR1 is MNHEY and CDR2 is SMNVEV (reference sequence). Trimming pared 6 bases from V and 5 bases from J, leaving 13 bases between. CDR3 sequence reads: CASSLREGTEAFF. The CDR3 DNA follows: TGTGCCAGCAGCTTACGGGAGGGGACTGAAGCTTTCTTT.

The genes are TRBV5-1 and TRBJ2-5, with 8 nucleotides matching TRBD2. Germline assignment: CDR1 SGHRS and CDR2 YFSETQ. CDR3 length: 16 residues. J lost 2 bases, V lost 2 bases, and 8 bases had no gene match. The CDR3 nucleotides read TGCGCCAGCAGCTTAATCGGGGGGGTCCCTCAAGAGACCCAGTACTTC. Residues: CASSLIGGVPQETQYF. Looking up the rest from reference TRBV5-1 and TRBJ2-5 gives the full variable domain: KAGVTQTPRYLIKTRGQQVTLSCSPISGHRSVSWYQQTPGQGLQFLFEYFSETQRNKGNFPGRFSGRQFSNSRSEMNVSTLELGDSALYLCASSLIGGVPQETQYFGPGTRLLVL.